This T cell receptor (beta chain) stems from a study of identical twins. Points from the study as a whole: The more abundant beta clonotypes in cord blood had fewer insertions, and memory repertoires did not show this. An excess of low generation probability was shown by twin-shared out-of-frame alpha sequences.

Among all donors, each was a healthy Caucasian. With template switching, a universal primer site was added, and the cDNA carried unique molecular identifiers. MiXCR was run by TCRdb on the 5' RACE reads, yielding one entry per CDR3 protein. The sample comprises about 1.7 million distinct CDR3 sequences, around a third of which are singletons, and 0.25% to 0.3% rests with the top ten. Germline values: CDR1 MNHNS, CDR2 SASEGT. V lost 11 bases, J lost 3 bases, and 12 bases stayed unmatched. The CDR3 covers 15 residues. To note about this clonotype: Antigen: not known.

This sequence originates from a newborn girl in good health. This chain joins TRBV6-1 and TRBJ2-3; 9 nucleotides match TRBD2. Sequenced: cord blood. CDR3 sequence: CAFAAAGGPTDTQYF. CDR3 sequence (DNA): TGTGCCTTCGCTGCGGCGGGAGGGCCGACAGATACGCAGTATTTT.